The rows below give T cell receptor beta chains drawn from one sample of a study of cytomegalovirus exposure and HLA in healthy donors. The data were produced by immunoSEQ multiplex PCR, yet TCRdb's version contains in-frame clones alone and is incomplete. The profile shows tens of thousands of clones, roughly 91% of them singletons. The sequencing input was PBMCs. The receptors originated from a young man in good health and CMV-seronegative. Each CDR3 is given with its conserved first and last residue. Each record gives: V gene, clone size, J gene, CDR3 length, D gene, CDR3 DNA, CDR3 protein. A D gene is named only where the DNA matches it firmly. Some rows mark clone size as missing; the rest say once, few, many or name a class of expanded clone.

v_gene: TRBV5-1
abundance: NA
j_gene: TRBJ2-5
len: 15
d_gene: NA
CDR3nt: TGCGCCAGCAGCTTGGCAGGCGCTCGCCAAGAGACCCAGTACTTC
CDR3aa: CASSLAGARQETQYF

v_gene: TRBV25-1
abundance: NA
j_gene: TRBJ2-3
len: 15
d_gene: TRBD2
CDR3nt: TGTGCCAGCAGTGAAAGGCGGGGGTACACAGATACGCAGTATTTT
CDR3aa: CASSERRGYTDTQYF

v_gene: TRBV2
abundance: NA
j_gene: TRBJ1-5
len: 15
d_gene: TRBD1
CDR3nt: TGTGCCAGCAGTGGAGACAGGGGCCGCAATCAGCCCCAGCATTTT
CDR3aa: CASSGDRGRNQPQHF

v_gene: TRBV6-5
abundance: NA
j_gene: TRBJ2-1
len: 15
d_gene: TRBD1
CDR3nt: TGTGCCAGCAGTTTGCCAGGGGGTAGCTACAATGAGCAGTTCTTC
CDR3aa: CASSLPGGSYNEQFF

v_gene: TRBV9
abundance: few
j_gene: TRBJ1-3
len: 14
d_gene: NA
CDR3nt: TGTGCCAGCAGCAGGGAGAGGACGGGAAACACCATATATTTT
CDR3aa: CASSRERTGNTIYF

v_gene: TRBV28
abundance: NA
j_gene: TRBJ1-6
len: 13
d_gene: TRBD1
CDR3nt: TGTGCCGGCCAGACAGGGCTTAATTCACCCCTCCACTTT
CDR3aa: CAGQTGLNSPLHF

v_gene: TRBV27
abundance: NA
j_gene: TRBJ2-2
len: 15
d_gene: TRBD2
CDR3nt: TGTGCCAGCAGTTTAGGCGGCGGGGGCACCGGGGAGCTGTTTTTT
CDR3aa: CASSLGGGGTGELFF

v_gene: TRBV19
abundance: once
j_gene: TRBJ1-5
len: 14
d_gene: TRBD1
CDR3nt: TGTGCCAGTAGGTTCGCAGGGGGCGATCAGCCCCAGCATTTT
CDR3aa: CASRFAGGDQPQHF

v_gene: TRBV11-3
abundance: NA
j_gene: TRBJ2-7
len: 12
d_gene: NA
CDR3nt: TGTGCCAGCAGTGCGACTGGCTACGAGCAGTACTTC
CDR3aa: CASSATGYEQYF

v_gene: TRBV29-1
abundance: once
j_gene: TRBJ2-3
len: 17
d_gene: TRBD2
CDR3nt: TGCAGCGTTACCTTAGGACTAGCGGGAGGGCTCACAGATACGCAGTATTTT
CDR3aa: CSVTLGLAGGLTDTQYF

v_gene: TRBV19
abundance: NA
j_gene: TRBJ2-5
len: 19
d_gene: TRBD2
CDR3nt: TGTGCCAGTAGTACCAATCCGGGACTAGCGGGAGTGTTTCAAGAGACCCAGTACTTC
CDR3aa: CASSTNPGLAGVFQETQYF

v_gene: TRBV10-1
abundance: NA
j_gene: TRBJ2-7
len: 13
d_gene: TRBD1
CDR3nt: TGCGCCAGCAGCGAAGGGACAGCCTACGAGCAGTACTTC
CDR3aa: CASSEGTAYEQYF

v_gene: TRBV10-3
abundance: NA
j_gene: TRBJ1-3
len: 17
d_gene: NA
CDR3nt: TGTGCCATCAGTGAGTCGGCGGGGGGCGCTTCTGGAAACACCATATATTTT
CDR3aa: CAISESAGGASGNTIYF

v_gene: TRBV27
abundance: NA
j_gene: TRBJ2-5
len: 16
d_gene: TRBD2
CDR3nt: TGTGCCAGCAGTGATGAGACTAGCGGGGATCAAGAGACCCAGTACTTC
CDR3aa: CASSDETSGDQETQYF

v_gene: TRBV14
abundance: NA
j_gene: TRBJ2-7
len: 18
d_gene: TRBD2
CDR3nt: TGTGCCAGCAGCCAAGATATTCTTGGGCTAGCGGGATCCTACGAGCAGTACTTC
CDR3aa: CASSQDILGLAGSYEQYF

v_gene: TRBV2
abundance: few
j_gene: TRBJ1-2
len: 14
d_gene: NA
CDR3nt: TGTGCCAGCAGTGGGGCCAGTTGGAACTATGGCTACACCTTC
CDR3aa: CASSGASWNYGYTF

v_gene: TRBV6-5
abundance: NA
j_gene: TRBJ1-2
len: 15
d_gene: TRBD1
CDR3nt: TGTGCCAGCAGTTACGGACAGGGAGTTAACTATGGCTACACCTTC
CDR3aa: CASSYGQGVNYGYTF

v_gene: TRBV2
abundance: NA
j_gene: TRBJ2-3
len: 14
d_gene: TRBD2
CDR3nt: TGTGCCAGCAAAGCGGGGGGAAACACAGATACGCAGTATTTT
CDR3aa: CASKAGGNTDTQYF

v_gene: TRBV4-2
abundance: NA
j_gene: TRBJ2-1
len: 17
d_gene: TRBD2
CDR3nt: TGTGCCAGCAGCCAAGAAGGGAGCGGGAGGGCCAGGCATGAGCAGTTCTTC
CDR3aa: CASSQEGSGRARHEQFF

v_gene: TRBV14
abundance: few
j_gene: TRBJ2-7
len: 12
d_gene: NA
CDR3nt: TGTGCCAGCAGCCAAGATGGGCCCGAGCAGTACTTC
CDR3aa: CASSQDGPEQYF

v_gene: TRBV28
abundance: NA
j_gene: TRBJ1-4
len: 15
d_gene: TRBD1
CDR3nt: TGTGCCAGCAGTACAAGACAGGGGGCTAATGAAAAACTGTTTTTT
CDR3aa: CASSTRQGANEKLFF

v_gene: TRBV2
abundance: NA
j_gene: TRBJ1-1
len: 12
d_gene: NA
CDR3nt: TGTGCCAGCACTCTCGGGTACACTGAAGCTTTCTTT
CDR3aa: CASTLGYTEAFF

v_gene: TRBV15
abundance: NA
j_gene: TRBJ2-7
len: 17
d_gene: TRBD2
CDR3nt: TGTGCCACCAGCGGAGACCGGACTAGCGGGCGTACCTACGAGCAGTACTTC
CDR3aa: CATSGDRTSGRTYEQYF

v_gene: TRBV6-6
abundance: NA
j_gene: TRBJ2-7
len: 15
d_gene: TRBD2
CDR3nt: TGTGCCAGCAGCCCCGTGGATAGCGGGACCTACGAGCAGTACTTC
CDR3aa: CASSPVDSGTYEQYF

v_gene: TRBV7-8
abundance: NA
j_gene: TRBJ2-1
len: 15
d_gene: TRBD2
CDR3nt: TGTGCCAGCAGCTCGACTAGCGCCCCAAGGGATGAGCAGTTCTTC
CDR3aa: CASSSTSAPRDEQFF

v_gene: TRBV18
abundance: once
j_gene: TRBJ1-2
len: 15
d_gene: TRBD1
CDR3nt: TGTGCCAGCTCTCCTTCGGACAGGGTCTTCTATGGCTACACCTTC
CDR3aa: CASSPSDRVFYGYTF

v_gene: TRBV7-9
abundance: NA
j_gene: TRBJ2-5
len: 14
d_gene: NA
CDR3nt: TGTGCCAGCAGCTTATTGACAGGCCAAGAGACCCAGTACTTC
CDR3aa: CASSLLTGQETQYF

v_gene: TRBV9
abundance: NA
j_gene: TRBJ1-2
len: 16
d_gene: NA
CDR3nt: TGTGCCAGCAGCGTAGAGGGAGCCGGCGTGGGCTATGGCTACACCTTC
CDR3aa: CASSVEGAGVGYGYTF

v_gene: TRBV15
abundance: NA
j_gene: TRBJ2-2
len: 12
d_gene: NA
CDR3nt: TGTGCCACCAGCAAGGGGGACGGGGAGCTGTTTTTT
CDR3aa: CATSKGDGELFF

v_gene: TRBV18
abundance: NA
j_gene: TRBJ2-5
len: 13
d_gene: TRBD1
CDR3nt: TGTGCCAGCTCACGACAGGGGCAAGAGACCCAGTACTTC
CDR3aa: CASSRQGQETQYF

v_gene: TRBV28
abundance: NA
j_gene: TRBJ1-2
len: 17
d_gene: TRBD1
CDR3nt: TGTGCCACCGCCACGACAGGGGGCGCGCACTGGAACTATGGCTACACCTTC
CDR3aa: CATATTGGAHWNYGYTF

v_gene: TRBV5-4
abundance: NA
j_gene: TRBJ1-2
len: 20
d_gene: NA
CDR3nt: TGTGCCAGCAGCTTGGGAGGGGGACGGGGAACAAAGTTAGCTAACTATGGCTACACCTTC
CDR3aa: CASSLGGGRGTKLANYGYTF

v_gene: TRBV4-2
abundance: NA
j_gene: TRBJ2-3
len: 17
d_gene: TRBD1
CDR3nt: TGTGCCAGCAGCCAGTCCACAGGGGGCCGGGGCACAGATACGCAGTATTTT
CDR3aa: CASSQSTGGRGTDTQYF

v_gene: TRBV10-3
abundance: NA
j_gene: TRBJ1-1
len: 15
d_gene: NA
CDR3nt: TGTGCCATCAGCCTGAGAACAGGGATGAACACTGAAGCTTTCTTT
CDR3aa: CAISLRTGMNTEAFF

v_gene: TRBV12-5
abundance: NA
j_gene: TRBJ2-1
len: 21
d_gene: NA
CDR3nt: TGTGCTAGTGGTTTGGTACTGGGCGACATAAAAAGGGGGTCCTCCTACAATGAGCAGTTCTTC
CDR3aa: CASGLVLGDIKRGSSYNEQFF

v_gene: TRBV27
abundance: once
j_gene: TRBJ1-4
len: 14
d_gene: NA
CDR3nt: TGTGCCAGCAGTTTTCAGGGGAAGAATGAAAAACTGTTTTTT
CDR3aa: CASSFQGKNEKLFF

v_gene: TRBV30
abundance: NA
j_gene: TRBJ1-2
len: 15
d_gene: NA
CDR3nt: TGTGCCTGGACGAACTATGAGACGCCTAACTATGGCTACACCTTC
CDR3aa: CAWTNYETPNYGYTF

v_gene: TRBV14
abundance: NA
j_gene: TRBJ1-2
len: 16
d_gene: NA
CDR3nt: TGTGCCAGCAGCCAAGGATTAATAGGCGGGGTTTGGGGCTACACCTTC
CDR3aa: CASSQGLIGGVWGYTF

v_gene: TRBV14
abundance: NA
j_gene: TRBJ2-7
len: 15
d_gene: TRBD2
CDR3nt: TGTGCCAGCAGCCACGGACTAGCGGGGACCTCTTCGCAGTACTTC
CDR3aa: CASSHGLAGTSSQYF

v_gene: TRBV6-1
abundance: NA
j_gene: TRBJ1-4
len: 11
d_gene: TRBD1
CDR3nt: TGTGCCAGCACCCGACAGGGGGCAGGATCCTTT
CDR3aa: CASTRQGAGSF

v_gene: TRBV5-3
abundance: NA
j_gene: TRBJ1-2
len: 14
d_gene: NA
CDR3nt: TGTGCCAGAAGCTTGTTAGCGCCTGCATGTGGCTACACCTTC
CDR3aa: CARSLLAPACGYTF

v_gene: TRBV7-6
abundance: NA
j_gene: TRBJ1-3
len: 16
d_gene: TRBD1
CDR3nt: TGTGCCAGCAGCTTAACTAGGACAGGGTCTGGAAACACCATATATTTT
CDR3aa: CASSLTRTGSGNTIYF

v_gene: TRBV6-6
abundance: NA
j_gene: TRBJ2-1
len: 13
d_gene: NA
CDR3nt: TGTGCCAGCAGTCCCTCAGACTCCCTGTTCCAGTTCTTC
CDR3aa: CASSPSDSLFQFF

v_gene: TRBV19
abundance: NA
j_gene: TRBJ1-5
len: 19
d_gene: TRBD1
CDR3nt: TGTGCCAGTAGTCTATCAGGGACAGGGGCCACGAATAGCAATCAGCCCCAGCATTTT
CDR3aa: CASSLSGTGATNSNQPQHF

v_gene: TRBV19
abundance: few
j_gene: TRBJ1-5
len: 14
d_gene: NA
CDR3nt: TGTGCCAGTAGTCCCCCGAGGGGGAATCAGCCCCAGCATTTT
CDR3aa: CASSPPRGNQPQHF

v_gene: TRBV18
abundance: NA
j_gene: TRBJ2-4
len: 20
d_gene: NA
CDR3nt: TGTGCCAGCTCACCAGTTAGCACAGGGACGGGTGCCATAGCCAAAAACATTCAGTACTTC
CDR3aa: CASSPVSTGTGAIAKNIQYF

v_gene: TRBV7-2
abundance: once
j_gene: TRBJ2-7
len: 14
d_gene: NA
CDR3nt: TGTGCCAGCAGCCTAAGACAGGGGAGGGGCGAGCAGTACTTC
CDR3aa: CASSLRQGRGEQYF

v_gene: TRBV19
abundance: NA
j_gene: TRBJ1-5
len: 16
d_gene: NA
CDR3nt: TGTGCCAGTAGTGGGGGCGTCAGGCTAAGCAATCAGCCCCAGCATTTT
CDR3aa: CASSGGVRLSNQPQHF

v_gene: TRBV19
abundance: NA
j_gene: TRBJ1-3
len: 13
d_gene: TRBD1
CDR3nt: TGTGCCAGTTTACCCGGGACAGACAACGCCATATATTTT
CDR3aa: CASLPGTDNAIYF

v_gene: TRBV5-8
abundance: NA
j_gene: TRBJ2-4
len: 16
d_gene: TRBD2
CDR3nt: TGTGCCAGCAGCAACAGTGGGGGGGTGGCCAAAAACATTCAGTACTTC
CDR3aa: CASSNSGGVAKNIQYF

v_gene: TRBV29-1
abundance: NA
j_gene: TRBJ2-1
len: 12
d_gene: TRBD2
CDR3nt: TGCAGGGCGGGACTAGCCTACAATGAGCAGTTCTTC
CDR3aa: CRAGLAYNEQFF

v_gene: TRBV28
abundance: NA
j_gene: TRBJ2-7
len: 16
d_gene: TRBD1
CDR3nt: TGTGCCAGCAGTCCCTATCCGACAGGGGGAAGCTACGAGCAGTACTTC
CDR3aa: CASSPYPTGGSYEQYF

v_gene: TRBV5-1
abundance: NA
j_gene: TRBJ2-3
len: 16
d_gene: TRBD2
CDR3nt: TGCGCCAGCAGCCGTGGACTAGCGGACCGCACAGATACGCAGTATTTT
CDR3aa: CASSRGLADRTDTQYF

v_gene: TRBV11-2
abundance: NA
j_gene: TRBJ2-1
len: 13
d_gene: TRBD2
CDR3nt: TGTGCCAGCAGCCTCCAGGGCGGGGGATCACAGTTCTTC
CDR3aa: CASSLQGGGSQFF

v_gene: TRBV27
abundance: NA
j_gene: TRBJ1-3
len: 13
d_gene: NA
CDR3nt: TGTGCCAGCAGTTTATCCGGGAGGGACACCATATATTTT
CDR3aa: CASSLSGRDTIYF

v_gene: TRBV28
abundance: NA
j_gene: TRBJ1-6
len: 13
d_gene: TRBD1
CDR3nt: TGTGCCAGCAAGGACAGGGAATATTCACCCCTCCACTTT
CDR3aa: CASKDREYSPLHF

v_gene: TRBV15
abundance: few
j_gene: TRBJ2-7
len: 11
d_gene: NA
CDR3nt: TGTGCCACCAGCTCCGCGTACGAGCAGTACTTC
CDR3aa: CATSSAYEQYF